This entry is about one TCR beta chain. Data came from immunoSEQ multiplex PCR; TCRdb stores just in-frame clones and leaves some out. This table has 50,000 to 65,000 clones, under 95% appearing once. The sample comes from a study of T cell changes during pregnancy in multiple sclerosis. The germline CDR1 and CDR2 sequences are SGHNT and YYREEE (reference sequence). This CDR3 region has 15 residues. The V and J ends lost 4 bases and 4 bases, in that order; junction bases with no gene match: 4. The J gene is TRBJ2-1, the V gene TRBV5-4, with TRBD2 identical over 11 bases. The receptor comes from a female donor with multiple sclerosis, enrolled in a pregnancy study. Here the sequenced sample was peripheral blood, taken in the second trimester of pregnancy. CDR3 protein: CASSPLAGVYNEQFF. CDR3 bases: TGTGCCAGCAGCCCACTAGCGGGGGTATACAATGAGCAGTTCTTC.